What follows is one T cell receptor beta chain and its context. This clone appeared once. Which antigen it targets is not known. The record has no base qualities; no much larger clone is one base away. This sample stems from a study of cytomegalovirus exposure and HLA in healthy donors (TCRdb year 2017). Background on the whole study: An earlier analysis of 587 of the donors reported approximately 290 Gb of sequence data and some 120 million unique TCR beta sequences from approximately 180 million T cells. An early release covering about 600 HLA-typed donors comprised 250 to 350 gigabases of sequencing data and tens of millions of unique TCR sequences. Of the roughly 390 genotyped donors, 75% to 85% were placed in the genetic ancestry cluster associated with self-reported Caucasian donors. The study aimed to test whether signatures of past pathogen exposure could be identified by cataloging public T cell receptors. Using immunosequencing, the study profiled T cell repertoires from about 650 subjects and related those repertoires to cytomegalovirus serostatus. A separate validation cohort of roughly 130 different subjects was used in addition to the roughly 720-subject first cohort. The study combined high-throughput TCR immunosequencing, statistical association of individual TCRs with disease status, and machine learning to predict cytomegalovirus infection status. A later analysis re-analyzed previously published TCR beta repertoires from roughly 690 donors and added high-resolution HLA genotyping to study TCR occurrence patterns. In the later analysis, no new phenotypic data were used to find candidate immune exposures; instead, reliance was placed on TCR beta sequences and their occurrence across donors. In an earlier analysis of 587 of the donors, high-throughput TCR beta sequencing was used to judge whether each TCR beta V gene segment behaved as functional or pseudogenic. Donor age, sex, ethnicity and CMV serostatus were compiled together with the repertoire data. A later genetic analysis took genome-wide SNP genotypes for about 65% of the 666 donors and used that subset as a discovery cohort. All discovery cohort repertoires had been generated on a single sequencing platform. Class I and class II HLA loci were covered by the typing at four-digit resolution. The number of typed donors differed by locus: 629-630 for A, B, C, DRB1 and DQB1; roughly 510 for DQA1; 606 for DPA1; and about 450 for DPB1. Because of strong linkage in the cohort, roughly five DR-DQ haplotypes were treated as single units for association and clustering. On average, roughly 240,000 unique TCR beta nucleotide sequences were sequenced per donor among some 420 genotyped donors of the cohort, with 15% to 20% of those sequences being non-productive. Study-level results and caveats: A cluster of highly shared sequence variants was judged likely to represent a technical artifact of the sequencing pipeline. Correlated functional status among segregating V segments might be attributable to linkage disequilibrium, but an unknown experimental factor could not be ruled out. Compared with the roughly 710-donor mean, donors in an Asian-associated ancestry cluster had fewer N-insertions in productive TCRs, according to a later genetic analysis. In a later analysis, TCR association rates were found to vary across HLA loci, with the most associated TCRs seen for DRB1 alleles and the fewest for HLA-C alleles. Compared with equally common non-associated chains, HLA-associated TCR beta chains in a later analysis were more clonally expanded and had lower generation probabilities. The earlier analysis of some 540 of the donors excluded seventeen rarely observed V segments, including chromosome 9 orphons, because counts were too low. Some IMGT-functional V segments, including TRBV6-2 and TRBV6-3, could not be distinguished by the 87-base-pair reads and were therefore excluded. The authors suggested that the approach could potentially be generalized to other disease states and immunological phenotypes. A few of the identified cytomegalovirus-associated TCR beta chains were confirmed in vitro to be specific for cytomegalovirus antigens. When HLA alleles, especially DR and DQ, strongly co-occurred, attributing TCR associations to individual alleles was difficult. Immune exposure information for the cohort was limited to CMV serostatus. In both the original and validation cohorts, the classifier was reported to diagnose cytomegalovirus status with high specificity and sensitivity. V-gene and J-gene trimming of TCR beta chains was associated with a missense DCLRE1C variant in a later genetic analysis, and the association was replicated in an independent cohort. This cohort had only TCR beta chains sequenced, and the lack of alpha or paired-chain data limited which features could be detected. In an earlier analysis of roughly 500 of the donors, most TCR beta V segments appeared in productive rearrangements about 90% or about 30% of the time, broadly matching IMGT annotations. A total of some 180 TCR beta chains were listed by the study as associated with cytomegalovirus. A later analysis associated around 16,000 TCR beta sequences with specific HLA alleles at a false discovery rate of 0.05. According to a later analysis, parvovirus B19, influenza, CMV and Epstein-Barr virus appeared linked to several top co-occurrence clusters. Because HLA typing was missing for some donors at each locus, association tests included only the typed subset. Presence/absence analyses assumed roughly uniform sequencing depth across donors, an assumption that may not hold. In a later analysis, most CMV-associated TCR beta chains were found to appear HLA-restricted, with HLA associations seemingly driven largely by CMV exposure. Most TCR sequences were seen in very few donors, while some public TCRs were found in many individuals. A further reported finding was that TCR beta sequences accurately predicted the HLA-A and HLA-B alleles for most subjects in the first cohort.

The CDR3 goes from the cysteine to the phenylalanine over 15 residues. CDR3 DNA is the only sequence kept; it has 45 bases, read in frame from the first base. V was cut back by 1 base and J by 2 bases, leaving a gap of 12 bases between them. From the germline V gene, CDR1 is SGHRS and CDR2 is YFSETQ. Libraries were prepared through the immunoSEQ multiplex PCR assay. A mixture of 60 forward primers for TCR Vbeta segments and 13 reverse primers for TCR Jbeta segments was used in the multiplex PCR. Amplification of the CDR3 region of rearranged TCR beta genes was performed with a multiplex PCR assay on genomic DNA. The Illumina HiSeq System was used to sequence the amplified TCR beta libraries as 87-base-pair reads. As for how the authors treated the data: In a later analysis, approximately 74 million unique TCR beta chains were counted across the roughly 610 repertoires, and approximately 11 million of these chains were shared by at least two donors. A nearest-neighbor algorithm error-corrected the raw reads and collapsed the reads into unique sequences, merging closely related sequences to remove PCR and sequencing errors. V, D and J gene segments were assigned by aligning CDR3 sequences to IMGT reference sequences. Each retained sequence needed at least a six-nucleotide match to both a V gene segment and a J gene segment. A rearrangement was called productive if the CDR3 had no stop codons and remained in frame with V and J, and every other rearrangement was called non-productive. Following IMGT convention, CDR3 was defined as the stretch from the second conserved V-encoded cysteine up to the conserved J-encoded phenylalanine. In an earlier analysis of around 540 of the donors, sequences lacking an unambiguous match to a single V gene segment were excluded. In an earlier analysis of a few hundred of the donors, V segments were called functional above 56.7% productive rearrangements and were called segregating when the between-donor standard deviation exceeded 5%. A statistical classification framework was built for diagnosing cytomegalovirus status from the catalog of TCR beta chain sequences. In a later analysis, V and J genes were assigned by comparing TCR nucleotide sequences against IMGT/GENE-DB human TR gene sequences. In a later analysis, CDR3 sequences and most-parsimonious VDJ recombination scenarios were assigned using the TCRdist pipeline. In a later analysis, each TCR beta chain was defined by its CDR3 amino acid sequence together with its V-gene family, and reads without a unique V-gene family were excluded. To address suspected cross-contamination and a sequencing artifact, a later analysis removed 550 to 750 highly shared, low-generation-probability nucleotide sequences. For each public chain, a later analysis derived a clonal expansion index from normalized ranks of inferred template counts within each repertoire. In a later analysis, generation probabilities were computed with a VDJ recombination model fitted to out-of-frame rearrangements, and the resulting probabilities were checked against IGoR. A later analysis scored TCR-TCR, TCR-HLA and TCR-CMV co-occurrence with hypergeometric tests, applying a repertoire-size bias correction to TCR pairs. False discovery rates were estimated in a later analysis by permuting HLA or CMV assignments 20 times. In a later analysis, co-occurring TCRs were grouped using DBSCAN, with TCRdist sequence similarity added in when clustering inside HLA-allele-positive subsets. Co-occurrence clustering excluded repertoires with fewer than 30,000 or more than 120,000 public chains, plus five with anomalous nucleotide sharing. TCRdb provides this immuneACCESS table in a form limited to in-frame rearrangements. Some clones are lacking; in checked studies, under half of them reflect an unresolved V gene, and why the rest are absent is not known. That table is the source of V, J and clone size, and D and trimming were worked out from the DNA. In this sample the table shows roughly 150,000 clones, roughly 80% of which occur a single time. Approximately 2.3% of the sample is in the top ten clones.

The cohort comprised some 700 healthy bone marrow donors. At the time of sampling, every cohort member was nominally healthy, though immune exposures that went unrecorded were likely present. The donor tested CMV seronegative and was one of the 352 seronegative cohort members. A peripheral blood sample was collected from each donor, and TCR beta sequencing was performed on peripheral blood mononuclear cells. Genomic DNA extraction from the blood cell samples was performed with the Qiagen DNeasy Blood Extraction Kit. This chain is built from TRBV5-1 and TRBJ1-2; a tentative D match to TRBD1 spans 5 bases. Sequencing was done on a sample of PBMCs. This clonotype was sampled from a male donor in good health and CMV-seronegative. The CDR3 is CASSLHGGKNYGYTF. The base sequence is TGCGCCAGCAGCTTGCATGGGGGGAAAAACTATGGCTACACCTTC.